The entry that follows covers one TCR beta chain sequence. How the authors handled the data: Amplifying reference gene primers gave estimates of nucleated cell counts. Some clones are missing from TCRdb's copy, which holds only in-frame ones; the method was immunoSEQ multiplex PCR. For V, J and clone size, that table is used; D and trimming come from the DNA. The sample holds approximately 400,000 clones, about 80% seen once. The data derive from a study of blood T cell repertoires in COVID-19. The CDR3 loop spans 11 amino acids. The ends were cut back, 8 bases at V and 10 bases at J, with 14 bases in the middle.

This clonotype was obtained from a human donor with acute or convalescent COVID-19. The donor label of this sample is uncertain. The sample comprised peripheral blood. The gene calls are TRBV12-3 or TRBV12-4 and TRBJ1-2, with TRBD1 as a possible D gene (5 bases). The CDR3, as DNA: TGTGCCAGCTCGTACGGGGGAGACTACACCTTC. This codes for CASSYGGDYTF.